This T cell receptor beta chain comes out of a study of blood T cell repertoires in COVID-19. Across the study: Nucleic acid was either cDNA or gDNA, and it came from T cells, B-cell-depleted T cells, or PBMCs.

Original processing notes: For nucleated cells, counts were estimated from reference gene primer amplification. The repertoire was sequenced with immunoSEQ multiplex PCR; TCRdb's copy has only in-frame clones and lacks some. V, J and clone size are taken as reported in that table, and D and trimming were inferred from the DNA itself. The table includes 150,000 to 200,000 clones, roughly four fifths detected once. Germline V CDR1 and CDR2: SEHNR, FQNEAQ (reference sequence). With 5 bases clipped from V and 1 base from J, the junction kept 1 base outside the gene matches. This CDR3 has 15 amino acids. The cohort comprised adults aged about 18 to 100 years residing in under 25 US areas. Clinical histories supplied by participants themselves formed the basis of cohort assignment.

This receptor was taken from a man in his forties who had recovered from COVID-19. The chain has TRBV7-9 and TRBJ2-5; the match to TRBD2 covers 13 bases. Specimen: PBMCs or T cells enriched from blood (not recorded which). The CDR3 DNA reads as TGTGCCAGCAGCAGGACTAGCGGGAGCCAAGAGACCCAGTACTTC. It specifies CASSRTSGSQETQYF.